This T cell receptor (beta chain) was profiled in a study of blood T cell repertoires in COVID-19. Study summary: PBMCs, B-cell-depleted T cells, or T cells provided the cDNA or gDNA that made up the material.

The germline V gene encodes CDR1 SGHKS and CDR2 YYEKEE (reference sequence). CDR3 length: 15 residues. V was clipped by 4 bases and J by 0 bases; unmatched bases: 6. Original processing notes: Quantification of nucleated cells was approximated via reference gene primer amplification. TCRdb keeps only in-frame clones here, not all; method: immunoSEQ multiplex PCR. The V and J calls and the clone size are those of that table, but D and trimming were determined from the DNA. Here the sample spans about 260,000 clones, 88% being singletons. This clone was counted a single time. This receptor was identified in a man between 60 and 70 years old who had recovered from COVID-19. The sequencing input was peripheral blood. The chain recombines TRBV5-5 with TRBJ2-7, with TRBD1 matching over 8 bases. CDR3 bases: TGTGCCAGCAGCCCGGACAGGGAGCCCTCCTACGAGCAGTACTTC. Translation gives CASSPDREPSYEQYF.